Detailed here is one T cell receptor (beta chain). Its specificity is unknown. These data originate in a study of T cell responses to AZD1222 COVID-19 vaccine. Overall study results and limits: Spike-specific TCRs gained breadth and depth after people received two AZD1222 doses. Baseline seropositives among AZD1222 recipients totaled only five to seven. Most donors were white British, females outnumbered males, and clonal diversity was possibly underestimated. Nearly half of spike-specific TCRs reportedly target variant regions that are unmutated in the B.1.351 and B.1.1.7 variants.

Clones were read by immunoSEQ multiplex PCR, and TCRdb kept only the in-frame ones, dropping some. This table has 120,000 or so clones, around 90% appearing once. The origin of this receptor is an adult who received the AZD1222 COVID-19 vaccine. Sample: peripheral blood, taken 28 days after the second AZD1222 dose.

CDR3 amino acids: CASSYPSSDEQYF. CDR3 in DNA: TGTGCCAGCAGCTACCCATCGTCCGACGAGCAGTACTTC. This sequence joins TRBV7-9 and TRBJ2-7; D uncertain. CDR1 is SEHNR, CDR2 FQNEAQ, per germline (reference sequence). The V end lost 4 bases, the J end lost 5 bases, and 12 bases lay between the germline ends. The CDR3 totals 13 residues.